This T cell receptor beta chain was captured in a study of regulatory T cells in long-lasting Graves disease. The sample's time point: newly diagnosed GD, antithyroid drugs for less than 3 months. PBMCs were the source of the RNA used for TCR sequencing. Patients were enrolled at an endocrinology department in Xi'an, China. Library construction for TCR beta used iRepertoire HTBI primers and Arm-PCR of CDR3 regions. MiXCR was run by TCRdb on the multiplex PCR reads, yielding one entry per CDR3 protein. The sample lists 400,000 to 450,000 distinct CDR3 sequences, 15% occurring once. Trimming took 3 bases from V and 5 from J; bases not matched to a gene: 10. This CDR3 region has 16 residues. This same sample was also part of a study on T cells in Graves' hyperthyroidism and ophthalmopathy.

The clonotype was recovered from a woman younger than 45 with Graves disease. The chain recombines TRBV12-3 or TRBV12-4 with TRBJ1-2; 9 positions match TRBD1. Sample: peripheral blood mononuclear cells (PBMCs), taken at new diagnosis, from a patient treated with antithyroid drugs. CDR3 sequence (DNA): TGTGCCAGCAGTTTCGGACCGGGACAGGGACGGTATGGCTACACCTTC. Residues: CASSFGPGQGRYGYTF.